One and the same sample provided the 5 T cell receptor beta chains below, sequenced in a study of T cells in narcolepsy. Method: immunoSEQ multiplex PCR; TCRdb's copy keeps in-frame clones and lacks some. The sample includes about 41,000 clones, about 87% of them seen just once. Sequencing used CD45RA- memory CD4+ T cells from PBMCs. The receptors here all came from a human donor with narcolepsy.

The rearrangement uses TRBV6-1 and TRBJ2-7; 10 bases align to TRBD1. The junction had 8 bases not matched to a gene; V was cut back by 4 bases and J by 5 bases. Germline CDR1 and CDR2: MNHNS and SASEGT. The CDR3 covers 15 residues. The CDR3 nucleotides are TGTGCCAGCAGTGGTGACAGGGGGCAAGTTAACGAGCAGTACTTC. The encoded protein is CASSGDRGQVNEQYF.

CDR3 sequence (DNA): TGTGCCTGGAGTATGGGGTCACATGAGCAGTTCTTC. Its protein product is CAWSMGSHEQFF. The chain is built from TRBV30 and TRBJ2-1; D gene ambiguous. V shed 2 bases and J shed 8 bases, with 10 bases lying between them. In germline, CDR1 is GTSNPN, CDR2 SVGIG (reference sequence). This CDR3 is built from 12 residues.

This chain connects TRBV29-1 to TRBJ2-3; TRBD2 might be the D (7 bases). The CDR3 runs 13 residues. Per the germline V gene, CDR1 is SQVTM and CDR2 is ANQGSEA. V lost 6 bases, J lost 4 bases, and 14 bases lay in between. This chain's CDR3 is CSVRGGAADTQYF. The CDR3 coding sequence is TGCAGCGTGAGGGGGGGCGCGGCAGATACGCAGTATTTT.

The chain has TRBV5-6 and TRBJ1-5; D ambiguous. Germline CDR1 reads SGHDT; CDR2 reads YYEEEE. Trimming took 3 bases from V and 6 from J, leaving 16 bases between them. The CDR3 is 15 amino acids. The DNA for the CDR3 is TGTGCCAGCAGCTCTACGGTTGTCGGAGGTCAGCCCCAGCATTTT. Translation: CASSSTVVGGQPQHF.

The chain employs TRBV6-5 and TRBJ2-7; TRBD2 is a possible D gene (6 bases). The CDR3 totals 15 residues. Germline values: CDR1 MNHEY, CDR2 SVGAGI. Trimming removed 5 bases at V and 1 base at J, with 15 bases between. CDR3 protein: CASSVGLALSYEQYF. CDR3 DNA: TGTGCCAGCAGTGTGGGGCTAGCGCTATCCTACGAGCAGTACTTC.